This TCR beta chain was recovered during a study of T cell responses to AZD1222 COVID-19 vaccine. The study, taken as a whole, reports: Two AZD1222 doses significantly raised spike-specific TCR breadth and depth over controls. There were vaccine-associated CD4 TCRs across spike, dominant at 160-218 and 743-854.

Sequenced by immunoSEQ multiplex PCR; TCRdb stores in-frame clones only, minus some. Of 130,000 or so clones in the sample, more than 70% are singletons; the top ten hold 10% to 15%. Turning to this clone: Its antigen remains unknown.

The CDR3 is made up of 17 amino acids. In germline, CDR1 is LGHDT, CDR2 YNNKEL (reference sequence). J lost 5 bases, V lost 3 bases, and 14 bases had no gene match. This sequence joins TRBV3-1 (or the pseudogene TRBV3-2) and TRBJ2-5, with 8 bases lining up with TRBD1. The sequenced sample was peripheral blood, obtained on day 0 of AZD1222 vaccination. The clonotype originates from an adult in good health. The CDR3 sequence: CASSHPEGQERAETQYF. The CDR3 DNA reads as TGTGCCAGCAGCCATCCTGAGGGACAGGAGCGAGCGGAGACCCAGTACTTC.